One sample yielded the 21 T cell receptor beta chains listed below, sequenced in a study of blood T cells in healthy people across ages (dated by TCRdb to the mid-2010s). Libraries were prepared through 5' RACE. The sample was run on an Illumina HiSeq 2500. The second PCR ran for roughly 7 to 11 cycles and used a J-beta primer mix along with a sample-barcoded 5' primer. The raw public reads went through TCRdb reprocessing: fastp at Q25, MiXCR clone calling, in-frame beta chains kept. Rows with a matching CDR3 protein are joined into one entry that keeps the most common DNA and genes. In this sample the table shows around 650,000 distinct CDR3 sequences, approximately 40% of which occur a single time. The ten most abundant clones make up 25% to 35% of the sample. The specimen was blood. These receptors were obtained from an elderly man in good health.

The V call is TRBV6-2 or TRBV6-3, the J call TRBJ2-2; D could derive from TRBD1 or TRBD2 (5 bases each). The length of the CDR3 is 16 residues. Germline V lookup: CDR1 MNHEY, CDR2 SVGEGT. V lost 6 bases, J lost 2 bases, and 16 bases lay in between. CDR3 sequence: CASSDLGESNTGELFF. CDR3 DNA: TGTGCCAGCAGCGACCTGGGGGAGAGCAACACCGGGGAGCTGTTTTTT.

The rearrangement joins TRBV3-1 to TRBJ2-1; D unresolved. Between the trimmed V and J ends, which lost 0 bases and 0 bases, there was a span of 15 bases. CDR1 is LGHDT, CDR2 YNNKEL, per germline (reference sequence). The CDR3 has 18 amino acids. The CDR3 DNA sequence: TGTGCCAGCAGCCAAGAGGGCACCATAAAAAGCTCCTACAATGAGCAGTTCTTC. The encoded protein is CASSQEGTIKSSYNEQFF.

The rearrangement joins TRBV6-2 or TRBV6-3 to TRBJ2-2; 9 bases map to TRBD1. This CDR3 region has 16 residues. J gave up 7 bases and V 10 bases, and 16 bases lay outside the gene matches. Germline V lookup: CDR1 MNHEY, CDR2 SVGEGT. CDR3 amino acids: CAIREHGQGKGGELFF. Written as DNA, the CDR3 is TGTGCCATCAGGGAACATGGACAGGGGAAAGGCGGGGAGCTGTTTTTT.

The chain employs TRBV20-1 and TRBJ2-5; 13 bases are shared with TRBD2. CDR3 length: 17 amino acids. Germline V CDR1 and CDR2: DFQATT, SNEGSKA (reference sequence). V shed 6 bases, J shed 5 bases, and the junction held 15 bases outside the gene matches. The CDR3 DNA follows: TGCAGTGCCCTACCCCCGACTAGCGGGGGGCCCCAGGAGACCCAGTACTTC. Protein product: CSALPPTSGGPQETQYF.

The DNA of the CDR3 is TGCAGTGCTCCACAGGGGAAGGTGGCTCAAGAGACCCAGTACTTC. It encodes CSAPQGKVAQETQYF. The chain is built from TRBV20-1 and TRBJ2-7; the match to TRBD1 covers 7 bases. The end of the DNA fits TRBJ2-5 better, so the J call may be wrong. Per germline, CDR1 DFQATT and CDR2 SNEGSKA (reference sequence). The CDR3 extends over 15 amino acids.

This rearrangement joins TRBV5-4 to TRBJ2-1; 10 bases are shared with TRBD1. CDR1 is SGHNT, CDR2 YYREEE, per germline (reference sequence). The CDR3 totals 16 residues. V lost 4 bases to trimming and J lost 3 bases; unmatched junction nucleotides: 7. This CDR3 is CASSVKTGGVYNEQFF. In nucleotides, the CDR3 is TGTGCCAGCAGCGTAAAGACAGGGGGCGTCTACAATGAGCAGTTCTTC.

This clonotype was observed many times. The chain employs TRBV3-1 and TRBJ2-7; tentative D call: TRBD2 (5 bases). Germline V gene data show CDR1 as LGHDT and CDR2 as YNNKEL (reference sequence). This CDR3 contains 16 residues. V was clipped by 3 bases and J by 0 bases, with 15 bases between them. The DNA for the CDR3 is TGTGCCAGCAGCCACCGTTGGTTAGGGAGCTCCTACGAGCAGTACTTC. This encodes CASSHRWLGSSYEQYF.

This clonotype was seen more than once but under ten times. This sequence joins TRBV7-2 and TRBJ2-5; perhaps TRBD1 as D (5 bases). V lost 1 base and J 4 bases, leaving 16 bases between the germline ends. This CDR3 comprises 16 residues. Germline V gene lookup returns CDR1 SGHTA and CDR2 FQGNSA. CDR3 sequence (DNA): TGTGCCAGCAGCTTAGGGGCAGGGTACGGTCCAGAGACCCAGTACTTC. It translates to CASSLGAGYGPETQYF.

This clonotype was seen more than once but under ten times. This CDR3 reads CASSHNSERNYGYTF. For the CDR3, the DNA is TGTGCCAGCAGCCACAACAGCGAGCGTAACTATGGCTACACCTTC. The chain couples TRBV4-2 to TRBJ1-2; D not certain. V lost 3 bases to trimming and J lost 1 base, with 12 bases between them. There are 15 residues in the CDR3. Per germline, CDR1 LGHNA and CDR2 YNFKEQ.

In this sample, this clonotype turned up a few times. The chain is built from TRBV6-5 and TRBJ2-3; 14 bases are shared with TRBD2. V lost 4 bases and J lost 8; bases outside the gene matches: 8. Germline V gene sequence: CDR1 MNHEY, CDR2 SVGAGI. The CDR3 consists of 16 residues. The CDR3 here is CASSSPTSGGASTQYF. The CDR3 bases are TGTGCCAGCAGTTCCCCGACTAGCGGGGGGGCCAGTACGCAGTATTTT.

The chain employs TRBV6-2 or TRBV6-3 and TRBJ2-3, with 7 bases fitting TRBD1. The CDR3 is 19 amino acids. Trimming removed 6 bases from V and 2 bases from J; junction bases left unmatched: 20. The germline gives CDR1 MNHEY, CDR2 SVGEGT. For the CDR3, the DNA is TGTGCCAGCAGCTACGAGACAGGGAATGGGGCGACTCACACAGATACGCAGTATTTT. Protein product: CASSYETGNGATHTDTQYF.

The gene calls are TRBV20-1 and TRBJ1-5, with 8 bases aligning to TRBD1. V trimming: 1 base; J trimming: 3 bases; junction bases outside the gene matches: 11. The germline gives CDR1 DFQATT, CDR2 SNEGSKA (reference sequence). This CDR3 comprises 17 residues. The DNA of the CDR3 is TGCAGTGCTAGAGGGTGGGGGCAGGGGGCTTTCAATCAGCCCCAGCATTTT. It encodes CSARGWGQGAFNQPQHF.

This clonotype showed up just a few times. This chain links TRBV29-1 with TRBJ2-4; no clear D gene. The end of the DNA fits TRBJ2-7 better, so the J call may be wrong. The CDR3 loop spans 12 amino acids. CDR1 is SQVTM, CDR2 ANQGSEA, per germline. The CDR3, as DNA: TGCAGCGTAAGAGCCGCAGGATACGAGCAGTACTTC. It codes for CSVRAAGYEQYF.

This clonotype was observed at least ten times. The rearrangement joins TRBV29-1 to TRBJ2-5, with D hard to call. Trimming shortened V by 8 bases and J by 5 bases, and 15 bases separated the two germline ends. There are 12 residues in the CDR3. Germline V gives CDR1 SQVTM, CDR2 ANQGSEA. This CDR3 is CSLSLGRETQYF. The CDR3 DNA follows: TGCAGCCTAAGTCTGGGTAGGGAGACCCAGTACTTC.

The gene calls are TRBV20-1 and TRBJ2-7, with 8 bases fitting TRBD1. With V trimmed by 4 bases and J by 3 bases, 11 bases remained unmatched. The CDR3 totals 15 residues. Germline CDR1 reads DFQATT; CDR2 reads SNEGSKA (reference sequence). This CDR3 reads CSANLKDRDFYEQYF. CDR3 DNA: TGCAGTGCTAATTTGAAGGACAGGGACTTCTACGAGCAGTACTTC.

The chain couples TRBV30 to TRBJ1-2, with D unclear. Germline lookup yields CDR1 GTSNPN and CDR2 SVGIG (reference sequence). The CDR3 extends over 15 amino acids. The ends were cut back, 0 bases at V and 4 bases at J, with 15 bases in the middle. This CDR3 reads CAWSVLGQRTYGYTF. CDR3 nucleotide sequence: TGTGCCTGGAGTGTACTTGGTCAAAGGACCTATGGCTACACCTTC.

The J gene is TRBJ2-1, the V gene TRBV7-2; 11 nucleotides match TRBD2. V trimming: 2 bases; J trimming: 1 base; junction bases outside the gene matches: 1. The germline V gene encodes CDR1 SGHTA and CDR2 FQGNSA. This CDR3 is built from 16 residues. CDR3 residues: CASSLSSGGSYNEQFF. CDR3 sequence (DNA): TGTGCCAGCAGCTTATCTAGCGGGGGGTCCTACAATGAGCAGTTCTTC. Full variable domain (remainder filled in from reference TRBV7-2 and TRBJ2-1): GAGVSQSPSNKVTEKGKDVELRCDPISGHTALYWYRQSLGQGLEFLIYFQGNSAPDKSGLPSDRFSAERTGGSVSTLTIQRTQQEDSAVYLCASSLSSGGSYNEQFFGPGTRLTVL.

Worth noting for this clonotype: A far more abundant clone sits one base away, making this likely a read error. The chain uses TRBV6-2 or TRBV6-3 and TRBJ2-1; D perhaps matches TRBD1 (5 bases). The J call may be in error: the DNA end matches TRBJ2-7 better. The CDR3 is made up of 11 amino acids. Germline V gene data show CDR1 as MNHEY and CDR2 as SVGEGT. CDR3 in amino acids: CAGSDRYEQYF. The CDR3 nucleotides are TGTGCCGGCAGCGACAGATACGAGCAGTACTTC.

In this sample, this clonotype turned up many times. The chain links TRBV5-1 to TRBJ1-4; D is perhaps TRBD1 (6 bases). This CDR3 is built from 15 residues. Germline V lookup: CDR1 SGHRS, CDR2 YFSETQ. The V end lost 2 bases, the J end lost 0 bases, and 8 bases lay between the germline ends. In DNA form, the CDR3 reads TGCGCCAGCAGCTTAAGACAGGCAACTAATGAAAAACTGTTTTTT. This gives the protein CASSLRQATNEKLFF.

The rearrangement links TRBV5-1 to TRBJ2-2; the D gene is possibly TRBD2 (5 bases). The germline V gene encodes CDR1 SGHRS and CDR2 YFSETQ. The CDR3 extends over 15 amino acids. V shed 0 bases and J shed 1 base, with 7 bases lying between them. CDR3 nucleotides: TGCGCCAGCAGCTTGGTGAGCGGGAACACCGGGGAGCTGTTTTTT. As protein: CASSLVSGNTGELFF.

The gene calls are TRBV27 and TRBJ2-1, with TRBD1 as a possible D gene (5 bases). The CDR3 contains 16 residues. V was pared by 3 bases and J by 7 bases, with 19 bases between. The germline CDR1 and CDR2 sequences are MNHEY and SMNVEV (reference sequence). Here the CDR3 DNA reads TGTGCCAGCAGTTTCGTTTCGGCCAGGGCTAGTAATGAGCAGTTCTTC. Translation gives CASSFVSARASNEQFF.